This T cell receptor (beta chain) is drawn from a study of T-cell memory formation after mild COVID-19. General study points: A subset of responding clones appeared in pre-infection memory, suggesting cross-reactive memory joined. Day 15 to 85 contracting clones showed balanced CD4/CD8; later expanders leaned CD4+.

On this clonotype itself: Its antigen remains unknown.

TCR alpha and TCR beta cDNA libraries carrying sample barcodes and UMIs came from 5'RACE with constant-segment primers. TCRdb re-called the 5' RACE reads through MiXCR, storing one row per CDR3 protein. The sample consists of more than 300,000 distinct CDR3 sequences, 20% to 25% of them appearing once. Germline lookup yields CDR1 SGHVS and CDR2 FNYEAQ. Trimming removed 5 bases at V and 6 bases at J, with 17 bases between. This CDR3 comprises 14 residues. The sequence came from a young man who had mild COVID-19 (a few samples of this study predate the infection). Cell type and time point are not known. This rearrangement joins TRBV7-6 to TRBJ2-7; perhaps TRBD1 as D (7 bases). Sequenced sample: PBMCs or a T cell subset sorted from them (not recorded which). The CDR3 loop reads CASSPVAGGGEQYV. The DNA of the CDR3 is TGTGCCAGCAGCCCCGTTGCAGGGGGAGGCGAGCAGTACGTC.